The 13 T cell receptor beta chains below all came from one sample that was sequenced in a study of blood T cell repertoires in COVID-19. The repertoire was sequenced with immunoSEQ multiplex PCR; TCRdb's copy has only in-frame clones and lacks some. The data contain over 10,000 clones, approximately 82% of them singletons. Sequenced input: peripheral blood. Receptor source: a human donor in a cohort sampled during active COVID-19.

This clone was seen a handful of times. J is TRBJ1-1 and V is TRBV5-1; D is ambiguous. The V gene's germline CDR1 is SGHRS and CDR2 YFSETQ. The V and J ends lost 6 bases and 8 bases respectively, with 11 bases between them. CDR3 length: 11 amino acids. This chain's CDR3 is CASIEGREAFF. CDR3 DNA sequence: TGCGCCAGCATCGAGGGAAGGGAAGCTTTCTTT.

This chain joins TRBV5-4 and TRBJ2-2, with 8 bases fitting TRBD1. CDR3 size: 16 residues. Trimming at V came to 4 bases and at J to 4 bases, leaving 9 bases not matched to a gene. Germline V gene lookup returns CDR1 SGHNT and CDR2 YYREEE (reference sequence). CDR3 sequence reads: CASSPDRGMSTGELFF. CDR3 bases: TGTGCCAGCAGCCCTGACAGGGGTATGTCCACCGGGGAGCTGTTTTTT.

The chain combines TRBV5-4 with TRBJ1-2, with 8 nucleotides matching TRBD1. CDR1 and CDR2 (germline): SGHNT, YYREEE (reference sequence). This CDR3 is 15 amino acids long. V lost 0 bases, J lost 1 base, and 2 bases stayed unmatched. CDR3: CASSLGQGFNYGYTF. CDR3 nucleotide sequence: TGTGCCAGCAGCTTGGGACAGGGGTTTAACTATGGCTACACCTTC.

The chain carries TRBV4-3 and TRBJ2-3; D not certain. Trimming shortened V by 3 bases and J by 0 bases, and 10 bases separated the two germline ends. The CDR3 totals 15 residues. The germline V gene has CDR1 LGHNA and CDR2 YSLEER. The CDR3 sequence: CASSQGLRSTDTQYF. The CDR3 nucleotides are TGCGCCAGCAGCCAGGGCCTCCGGAGCACAGATACGCAGTATTTT.

The V call is TRBV7-2, the J call TRBJ1-3, with D tentatively TRBD1 (6 bases). The V gene's germline CDR1 is SGHTA and CDR2 FQGNSA. Trimming shortened V by 5 bases and J by 0 bases, and 11 bases separated the two germline ends. The CDR3 is 15 residues long. This CDR3 reads CASSKQGSSGNTIYF. The CDR3 bases are TGTGCCAGCAGCAAACAGGGAAGCTCTGGAAACACCATATATTTT.

The genes are TRBV2 and TRBJ1-5; TRBD1 matches 8 bases. Germline assignment: CDR1 SNHLY and CDR2 FYNNEI. The CDR3 totals 16 residues. V lost 4 bases to trimming and J lost 1 base; unmatched junction nucleotides: 6. In DNA, the CDR3 is TGTGCCAGCAGTGTCGACAGGGACAGGAGCAATCAGCCCCAGCATTTT. It translates to CASSVDRDRSNQPQHF.

The chain is built from TRBV11-3 and TRBJ1-1; D gene ambiguous. There are 13 residues in the CDR3. Deletions cut 5 bases from V and 4 bases from J, with 11 bases between. Germline CDR1 SGHNT, CDR2 YENEEA. CDR3 sequence: CASSQGRGTEAFF. For the CDR3, the DNA is TGTGCCAGCAGCCAAGGACGGGGCACTGAAGCTTTCTTT.

This rearrangement joins TRBV7-9 to TRBJ2-7; D perhaps matches TRBD1 (6 bases). This CDR3 is 13 amino acids long. The germline V gene has CDR1 SEHNR and CDR2 FQNEAQ (reference sequence). The V end was cut by 1 base, the J end by 4 bases, with 8 bases between. The CDR3 is CASSLGTAYEQYF. The CDR3 DNA is TGTGCCAGCAGCTTAGGGACAGCTTACGAGCAGTACTTC.

Written as DNA, the CDR3 is TGTGCCAGTAGTAGGACACCTACAGATACGCAGTATTTT. Translated, it gives CASSRTPTDTQYF. This chain links TRBV19 with TRBJ2-3, with D possibly being TRBD1 (5 bases). This CDR3 is 13 amino acids long. CDR1 is LNHDA, CDR2 SQIVND, per germline (reference sequence). Trimming shortened V by 4 bases and J by 3 bases, and 8 bases separated the two germline ends.

The chain carries TRBV5-5 and TRBJ1-6; weak D call: TRBD1 (5 bases). CDR1 is SGHKS, CDR2 YYEKEE, per germline (reference sequence). V was clipped by 1 base and J by 5 bases, with 10 bases between them. The CDR3 extends over 15 amino acids. The CDR3 DNA sequence: TGTGCCAGCAGCTTGTGGGGCGCGGATAATTCACCCCTCCACTTT. Protein sequence: CASSLWGADNSPLHF.

CDR3: CASSPDRGSYNEQFF. For the CDR3, the DNA is TGTGCCAGCAGCCCCGATAGGGGAAGCTACAATGAGCAGTTCTTC. The chain recombines TRBV7-3 with TRBJ2-1; tentative D call: TRBD1 (5 bases). In germline, CDR1 is SGHTA, CDR2 FQGTGA. Trimming stripped 5 bases from V and 3 bases from J, with 14 bases between. CDR3 length: 15 residues.

This clone showed up just once. J is TRBJ2-5 and V is TRBV19; 8 nucleotides align to TRBD1. V was clipped by 5 bases and J by 4 bases; unmatched bases: 6. The CDR3 consists of 14 residues. CDR1 and CDR2 (germline): LNHDA, SQIVND (reference sequence). The CDR3 loop is CASSLRTGRETQYF. CDR3 coding DNA: TGTGCCAGTAGTCTCCGGACAGGGCGAGAGACCCAGTACTTC.

The chain is built from TRBV28 and TRBJ2-5; TRBD2 might be the D (5 bases). The CDR3 has 16 residues. The germline V gene has CDR1 MDHEN and CDR2 SYDVKM. Trimming left V 6 bases short and J 5 bases short, with 22 bases between. The CDR3 spells CASSHAIRGGGETQYF. DNA for the CDR3: TGTGCCAGCAGCCACGCAATCAGAGGCGGCGGGGAGACCCAGTACTTC.